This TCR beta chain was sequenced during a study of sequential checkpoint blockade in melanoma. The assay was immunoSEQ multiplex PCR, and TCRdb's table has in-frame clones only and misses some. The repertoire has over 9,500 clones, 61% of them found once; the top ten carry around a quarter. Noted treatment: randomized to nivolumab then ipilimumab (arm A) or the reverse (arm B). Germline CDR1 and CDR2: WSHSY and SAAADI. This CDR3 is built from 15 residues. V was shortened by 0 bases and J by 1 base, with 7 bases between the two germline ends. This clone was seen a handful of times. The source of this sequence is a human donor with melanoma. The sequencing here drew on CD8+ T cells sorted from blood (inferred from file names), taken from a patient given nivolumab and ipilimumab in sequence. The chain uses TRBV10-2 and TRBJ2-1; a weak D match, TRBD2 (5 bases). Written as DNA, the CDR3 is TGCGCCAGCAGTGAGTCTCCGGGGTCCTACAATGAGCAGTTCTTC. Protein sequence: CASSESPGSYNEQFF.